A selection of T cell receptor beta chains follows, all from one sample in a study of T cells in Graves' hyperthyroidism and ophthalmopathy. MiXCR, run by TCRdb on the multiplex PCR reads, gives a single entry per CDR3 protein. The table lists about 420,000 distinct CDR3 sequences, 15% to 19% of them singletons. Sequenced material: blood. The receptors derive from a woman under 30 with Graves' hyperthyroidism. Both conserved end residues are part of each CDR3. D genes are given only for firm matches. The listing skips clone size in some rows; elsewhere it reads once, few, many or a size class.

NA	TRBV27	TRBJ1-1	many	CASSLSSPNTEAFF
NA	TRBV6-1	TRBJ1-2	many	CASSSRGLDTYGYTF
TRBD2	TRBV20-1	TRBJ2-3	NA	CSANLGAGGPGTDTQYF
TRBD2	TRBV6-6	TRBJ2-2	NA	CASSYFGGGDTGELFF
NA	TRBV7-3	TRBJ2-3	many	CASSFGGVGTDTQYF
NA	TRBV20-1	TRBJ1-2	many	CSARPLGQPNYGYTF
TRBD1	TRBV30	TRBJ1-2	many	CAWTGQSVYGYTF
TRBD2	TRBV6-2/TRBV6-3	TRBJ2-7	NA	CASSYIAGGLYEQYF
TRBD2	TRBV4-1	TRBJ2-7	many	CASSPHSLAGSYEQYF
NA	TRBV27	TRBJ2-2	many	CASSSNPPGWGSNTGELFF
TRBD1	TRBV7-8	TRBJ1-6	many	CASSPAGTGNNSPLHF
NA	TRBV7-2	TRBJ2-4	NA	CASSLVQGLAKNIQYF
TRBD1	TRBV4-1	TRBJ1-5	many	CASSRVGQGANQPQHF
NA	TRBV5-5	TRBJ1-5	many	CASSLLPGLNQPQHF
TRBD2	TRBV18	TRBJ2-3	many	CASSATSGRVPDTQYF
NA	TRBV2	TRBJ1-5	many	CASSSTGSNQPQHF
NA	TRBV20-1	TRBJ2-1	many	CSASRGMASDVNNEQFF
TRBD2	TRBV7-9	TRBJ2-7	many	CASSLAGRGLADYEQYF
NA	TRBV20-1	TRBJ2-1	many	CSASRALDEQFF
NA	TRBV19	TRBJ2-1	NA	CASNDPGSGYNEQFF
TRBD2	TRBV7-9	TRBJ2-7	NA	CASSTLTSGEGGEQYF
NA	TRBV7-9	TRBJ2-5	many	CASSPNVGETQYF
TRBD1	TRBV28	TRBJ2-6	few	CASSFRDRGRKREGANVLTF
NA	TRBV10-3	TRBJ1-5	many	CAISDLANQPQHF
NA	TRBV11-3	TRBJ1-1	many	CASRPRTGDEAFF
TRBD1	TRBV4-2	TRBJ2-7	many	CASSPVGTGSSYEQYF
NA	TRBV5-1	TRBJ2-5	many	CASSLGMAWGTETQYF
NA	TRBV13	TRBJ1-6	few	CASSLGGGGRSPLHF
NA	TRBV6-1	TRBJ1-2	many	CASTSNRLPNYGYTF
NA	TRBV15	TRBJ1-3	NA	CATSLFDGAGGNTIYF
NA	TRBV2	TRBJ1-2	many	CASSARTVLYGYTF
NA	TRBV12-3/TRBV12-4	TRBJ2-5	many	CASSLESGGETQYF
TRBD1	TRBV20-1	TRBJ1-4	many	CSVQPHLWQGTGDEKLFF
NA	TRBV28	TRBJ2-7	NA	CASRPNGSGRYEQYF
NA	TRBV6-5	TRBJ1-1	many	CASSYSHRDEAFF
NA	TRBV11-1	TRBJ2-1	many	CASSLMEGAYEQFF
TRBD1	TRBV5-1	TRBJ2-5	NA	CASSLSDRRRETQYF
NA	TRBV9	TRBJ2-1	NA	CASSPGFSSYNEQFF
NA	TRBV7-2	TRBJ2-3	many	CASIWLAIPTDTQYF
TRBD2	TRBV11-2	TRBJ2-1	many	CASSFGPGTNRYNEQFF
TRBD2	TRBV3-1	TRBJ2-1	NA	CASSQDCWTSGGAQFF
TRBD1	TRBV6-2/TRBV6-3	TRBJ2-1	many	CASSAGGLNFNEQFF
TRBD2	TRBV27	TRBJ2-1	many	CASSGHGTSFYNEQFF
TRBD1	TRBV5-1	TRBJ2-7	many	CASSFGTGPYEQYF
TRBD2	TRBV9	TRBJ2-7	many	CASSVGGSGRTRGEQYF
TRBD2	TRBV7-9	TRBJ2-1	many	CASSKGLAGADEQFF
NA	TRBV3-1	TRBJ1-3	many	CASSRMTQGARNTIYF
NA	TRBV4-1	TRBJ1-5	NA	CASSQTGTQPQHF
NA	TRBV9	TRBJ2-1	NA	CASSVEGLIYNEQFF
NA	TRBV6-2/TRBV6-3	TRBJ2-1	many	CASSPTARGNEQFF
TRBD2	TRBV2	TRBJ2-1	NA	CASSELAGGGDEQFF
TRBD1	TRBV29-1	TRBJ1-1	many	CSVPTRGQGYTEAFF
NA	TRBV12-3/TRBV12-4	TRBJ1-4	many	CASSLGAGKLFF
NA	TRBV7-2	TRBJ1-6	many	CASSLWGYNSPLHF
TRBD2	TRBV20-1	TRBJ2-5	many	CSAGTSGIGETQYF
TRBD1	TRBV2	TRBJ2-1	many	CASSDRGHFYNEQFF
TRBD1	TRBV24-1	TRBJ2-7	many	CATSDPGQRGVYEQYF
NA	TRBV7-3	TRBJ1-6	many	CASSLRRGNSPLHF
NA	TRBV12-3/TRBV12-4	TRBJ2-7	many	CASSLDNYEQYF
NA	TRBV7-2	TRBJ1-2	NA	CASSLSTVGVYTF